Below are 30 T cell receptor beta chains sequenced from a single sample in a study of shared clonotypes between healthy human individuals. The data were produced by immunoSEQ multiplex PCR, yet TCRdb's version contains in-frame clones alone and is incomplete. The sample lists 2 million to 2.5 million clones; around 95% were seen once. The sequenced sample was naive CD4+ T cells sorted from blood. The sample's subset: CD45RA+ positively selected. The receptors stem from a man aged 18 to 29 in good health.

V gene TRBV7-9 combines with J gene TRBJ1-6, with TRBD1 identical over 8 bases. Germline CDR1 is SEHNR and CDR2 is FQNEAQ (reference sequence). V lost 3 bases to trimming and J lost 9 bases; unmatched junction nucleotides: 4. There are 14 residues in the CDR3. Written as DNA, the CDR3 is TGTGCCAGCAGCTTGCAGGGGGCGTCTTCACCCCTCCACTTT. This encodes CASSLQGASSPLHF.

The rearrangement links TRBV10-3 to TRBJ2-3, with D perhaps TRBD2 (7 bases). V was clipped by 3 bases and J by 4 bases, with 17 bases between them. From germline, CDR1 is ENHRY and CDR2 SYGVKD. The CDR3 has 16 amino acids. CDR3 sequence reads: CAISEGGEQAADTQYF. The CDR3 DNA is TGTGCCATCAGTGAAGGGGGGGAGCAGGCTGCAGATACGCAGTATTTT.

V usage is TRBV11-2 and J usage is TRBJ2-7, with 7 bases lining up with TRBD1. This CDR3 spans 15 amino acids. Losses at the gene ends were 5 bases for V and 0 bases for J; bases not matched to a gene: 7. Germline CDR1 SGHAT, CDR2 FQNNGV. Here the CDR3 DNA reads TGTGCCAGCAGCCTTTCCGGGACAGTCTCCTACGAGCAGTACTTC. The encoded protein is CASSLSGTVSYEQYF.

The V gene is TRBV5-1, the J gene TRBJ2-1, with D tentatively TRBD2 (6 bases). V was clipped by 0 bases and J by 0 bases, with 16 bases between them. The CDR3 is made up of 18 amino acids. Germline assignment: CDR1 SGHRS and CDR2 YFSETQ. CDR3 DNA sequence: TGCGCCAGCAGCTTGGATCTAGCGCCTACTAGCTCCTACAATGAGCAGTTCTTC. It is translated as CASSLDLAPTSSYNEQFF.

The rearrangement links TRBV5-8 to TRBJ2-3; TRBD2 matches 9 bases. The germline V gene encodes CDR1 SGHTS and CDR2 YDEGEE. The V gene end was trimmed by 0 bases and the J gene end by 4 bases; junction bases not matched to a gene: 12. The CDR3 loop spans 18 amino acids. In nucleotides, the CDR3 is TGTGCCAGCAGCTTGGCGTCTCTAGCGGGAATCGGGTCAGATACGCAGTATTTT. Its translation is CASSLASLAGIGSDTQYF.

This clone was seen once. The rearrangement uses TRBV14 and TRBJ2-2; a possible D gene is TRBD1 (5 bases). Germline CDR1 and CDR2: SGHDN and FVKESK. Deletions cut 5 bases from V and 2 bases from J, with 9 bases between. The CDR3 spans 14 residues. CDR3 sequence (DNA): TGTGCCAGCAGCAAGGACATTAACACCGGGGAGCTGTTTTTT. Its translation is CASSKDINTGELFF.

The CDR3 loop reads CASSQSKTSGGNYEQYF. The CDR3 bases are TGCGCCAGCAGTCAATCTAAGACTAGCGGGGGCAACTACGAGCAGTACTTC. The chain couples TRBV23-1 to TRBJ2-7, with TRBD2 matching over 12 bases. TRBV23-1 is known as an ORF, though its function is uncertain. V gave up 0 bases and J gave up 3 bases; unmatched junction bases: 6. This CDR3 has 17 amino acids.

Note on this clone: This specimen includes other DNA sequences encoding the same CDR3. The CDR3: CASSFGQNTEAFF. The CDR3 DNA sequence: TGTGCCAGCAGCTTCGGACAGAACACTGAAGCTTTCTTT. The chain carries TRBV11-3 and TRBJ1-1, with D possibly matching TRBD1 (5 bases). Looked up from germline, CDR1 is SGHNT and CDR2 is YENEEA. Trimming took off 3 bases at V and 1 base at J, with 6 bases between the two ends. The CDR3 totals 13 residues.

The J gene is TRBJ1-3, the V gene TRBV30, with 7 positions matching TRBD1. With 2 bases clipped from V and 7 bases from J, the junction kept 5 bases outside the gene matches. CDR1 and CDR2 from the germline V gene are GTSNPN and SVGIG (reference sequence). CDR3 length: 13 residues. The CDR3 nucleotides are TGTGCCTGGAGTCGGGACAGTTTTAACACCATATATTTT. This translates into CAWSRDSFNTIYF. Full variable domain (missing parts from reference TRBV30 and TRBJ1-3): SQTIHQWPATLVQPVGSPLSLECTVEGTSNPNLYWYRQAAGRGLQLLFYSVGIGQISSEVPQNLSASRPQDRQFILSSKKLLLSDSGFYLCAWSRDSFNTIYFGEGSWLTVV.

As for this clone: This sample also contains other DNA sequences that code for the same CDR3. V gene TRBV9 combines with J gene TRBJ2-5, with D perhaps TRBD2 (6 bases). Germline V gene lookup returns CDR1 SGDLS and CDR2 YYNGEE. V was clipped by 0 bases and J by 5 bases, with 8 bases between them. The CDR3 contains 13 residues. CDR3 amino acids: CASSVGLVETQYF. The CDR3 nucleotides are TGTGCCAGCAGCGTAGGACTAGTGGAGACCCAGTACTTC.

This chain links TRBV2 with TRBJ2-5; D may match TRBD1 or TRBD2 (6 bases each). CDR3 length: 15 amino acids. Germline V gives CDR1 SNHLY, CDR2 FYNNEI. The V gene lost 1 base and the J gene lost 8 bases, with 17 bases spanning the gap. CDR3 residues: CASSEGGARFETQYF. The CDR3 bases are TGTGCCAGCAGTGAAGGGGGGGCCCGGTTTGAAACCCAGTACTTC.

J is TRBJ1-2 and V is TRBV19, with a tentative D call TRBD1 (6 bases). This CDR3 has 16 amino acids. Germline V gene lookup returns CDR1 LNHDA and CDR2 SQIVND (reference sequence). The germline V and J ends were trimmed by 6 bases and 0 bases, with 17 bases remaining between them. CDR3 protein: CASSATTGSPNYGYTF. CDR3 coding DNA: TGTGCCAGTAGCGCGACTACAGGGTCTCCTAACTATGGCTACACCTTC.

This clone was detected only once. V gene TRBV7-9 combines with J gene TRBJ1-4; D possibly corresponds to TRBD1 (6 bases). CDR1 is SEHNR, CDR2 FQNEAQ, per germline (reference sequence). The CDR3 is 15 amino acids. Deletions cut 0 bases from V and 7 bases from J, with 12 bases between. CDR3: CASSLASGEGEKLFF. Written as DNA, the CDR3 is TGTGCCAGCAGCTTAGCATCAGGGGAGGGTGAAAAACTGTTTTTT. The full variable domain, with the rest looked up from reference TRBV7-9 and TRBJ1-4, is DTGVSQNPRHKITKRGQNVTFRCDPISEHNRLYWYRQTLGQGPEFLTYFQNEAQLEKSRLLSDRFSAERPKGSFSTLEIQRTEQGDSAMYLCASSLASGEGEKLFFGSGTQLSVL.

This chain connects TRBV10-3 to TRBJ1-4, with D hard to call. The CDR3 runs 13 residues. Germline V gives CDR1 ENHRY, CDR2 SYGVKD. V lost 6 bases and J 8 bases, leaving 13 bases between the germline ends. The CDR3 DNA is TGTGCCATCAGCGCAGCTGGTCGGGAAAAACTGTTTTTT. This sequence encodes CAISAAGREKLFF.

This clone was found once. The V call is TRBV4-1, the J call TRBJ1-6; D uncertain. The CDR3 is 16 amino acids. Germline CDR1 reads MGHRA; CDR2 reads YSYEKL. V lost 0 bases and J 3 bases, leaving 9 bases between the germline ends. CDR3 in DNA: TGCGCCAGCAGCCAAGATCGCACTAGCTATAATTCACCCCTCCACTTT. Protein: CASSQDRTSYNSPLHF.

The gene calls are TRBV7-2 and TRBJ2-7, with D possibly being TRBD1 or TRBD2 (5 bases each). Germline V gene sequence: CDR1 SGHTA, CDR2 FQGNSA. Trimming cost V 5 bases and J 0 bases, with 17 bases left between them. This CDR3 is 16 amino acids long. In DNA form, the CDR3 reads TGTGCCAGCAGCCCCCAATCCGGGACCCTCTCCTACGAGCAGTACTTC. Translated: CASSPQSGTLSYEQYF.

Concerning this clone: Other DNA sequences within the sample encode an identical CDR3. V gene TRBV5-6 combines with J gene TRBJ2-7; D is unresolved. Per germline, CDR1 SGHDT and CDR2 YYEEEE. There are 13 residues in the CDR3. V was cut by 1 base and J by 2 bases, with 7 bases left in between. CDR3 DNA: TGTGCCAGCAGCTTGCCCGGCCCCTACGAGCAGTACTTC. This codes for CASSLPGPYEQYF.

The chain joins TRBV5-1 to TRBJ2-3; D might be TRBD1 (6 bases). The CDR3 sequence is 18 residues long. Germline V gene data show CDR1 as SGHRS and CDR2 as YFSETQ. Trimming cost V 3 bases and J 3 bases, with 23 bases left between them. The CDR3 region is CASSSQPWGRIGTDTQYF. The CDR3 DNA follows: TGCGCCAGCAGCTCCCAGCCATGGGGGCGTATTGGGACAGATACGCAGTATTTT.

In DNA, the CDR3 is TGTGCCAGCAGCGCCGGGGCAGCCTCCTACGAGCAGTACTTC. Protein product: CASSAGAASYEQYF. J is TRBJ2-7 and V is TRBV9; D may match TRBD1 or TRBD2 (5 bases each). The CDR3 has 14 amino acids. Trimming cost V 3 bases and J 0 bases, with 10 bases left between them. Germline loops: CDR1 SGDLS, CDR2 YYNGEE.

The chain couples TRBV4-2 to TRBJ2-3; 9 bases agree with TRBD2. The CDR3 consists of 12 residues. V lost 3 bases to trimming and J lost 8 bases; unmatched junction nucleotides: 0. Germline V gene data show CDR1 as LGHNA and CDR2 as YNFKEQ. Here the CDR3 DNA reads TGTGCCAGCAGCCAGACTAGCGGTACGCAGTATTTT. It codes for CASSQTSGTQYF.

This rearrangement joins TRBV18 to TRBJ1-3; unclear D gene. Germline V lookup: CDR1 KGHSH, CDR2 LQKENI. This CDR3 comprises 16 residues. Trimming stripped 0 bases from V and 0 bases from J, with 9 bases between. In nucleotides, the CDR3 is TGTGCCAGCTCACCACCCCAGCAACCCTCTGGAAACACCATATATTTT. Its translation is CASSPPQQPSGNTIYF. The full variable domain, its missing parts supplied by reference TRBV18 and TRBJ1-3, is NAGVMQNPRHLVRRRGQEARLRCSPMKGHSHVYWYRQLPEEGLKFMVYLQKENIIDESGMPKERFSAEFPKEGPSILRIQQVVRGDSAAYFCASSPPQQPSGNTIYFGEGSWLTVV.

The chain couples TRBV2 to TRBJ1-2, with D possibly being TRBD1 (6 bases). V was trimmed by 1 base and J by 8 bases, leaving 14 bases between them. This CDR3 is built from 14 residues. CDR1 and CDR2 (germline): SNHLY, FYNNEI. The CDR3, as DNA: TGTGCCAGCAGTGAAGAGTACAGGGCCGGGGGCTACACCTTC. Translating it yields CASSEEYRAGGYTF.

The rearrangement joins TRBV2 to TRBJ2-6; either TRBD1 or TRBD2 may supply D (6 bases each). V lost 2 bases, J lost 8 bases, and 10 bases lay in between. Germline CDR1 is SNHLY and CDR2 is FYNNEI. The CDR3 is made up of 14 amino acids. In DNA form, the CDR3 reads TGTGCCAGCAGTGAAACGGGGGCGACCAACGTCCTGACTTTC. Translating it yields CASSETGATNVLTF.

J is TRBJ1-5 and V is TRBV28, with D hard to call. The CDR3 loop spans 11 amino acids. CDR1 and CDR2 from the germline V gene are MDHEN and SYDVKM. The V end lost 7 bases, the J end lost 6 bases, and 7 bases lay between the germline ends. The CDR3 nucleotides are TGTGCCAGCAACGCTGGTCAGCCCCAGCATTTT. Translating it yields CASNAGQPQHF.

CDR3 in amino acids: CASSLTLSTDTQYF. The CDR3 DNA reads as TGTGCCAGCTCACTGACACTGAGCACAGATACGCAGTATTTT. The chain combines TRBV18 with TRBJ2-3; D remains ambiguous. The CDR3 runs to 14 residues. The V gene's germline CDR1 is KGHSH and CDR2 LQKENI. V lost 4 bases and J lost 0, with 8 bases in between.

The J gene is TRBJ2-5, the V gene TRBV10-3; the D gene is possibly TRBD2 (5 bases). Germline CDR1 ENHRY, CDR2 SYGVKD. Trimming cost V 8 bases and J 5 bases, with 12 bases left between them. The CDR3 has 12 amino acids. Here the CDR3 DNA reads TGTGCCATCGGCTTGGGAGAGGAGACCCAGTACTTC. It yields the protein CAIGLGEETQYF.

This chain uses TRBV19 with TRBJ1-2; no clear D gene. Looked up from germline, CDR1 is LNHDA and CDR2 is SQIVND (reference sequence). CDR3 length equals 12 residues. Deletions cut 4 bases from V and 8 bases from J, with 11 bases between. This CDR3 is CASSRAPSGYTF. DNA for the CDR3: TGTGCCAGTAGTAGGGCCCCGTCGGGCTACACCTTC.

The genes are TRBV21-1 and TRBJ2-7; the D call of TRBD1 is as the table states it, not checked on the DNA. TRBV21-1 is a pseudogene. This CDR3 has 16 residues. CDR3 sequence reads: CASSGEDRDSSYEQYF. CDR3 nucleotide sequence: TGTGCCAGCAGCGGGGAAGACAGGGATAGCTCCTACGAGCAGTACTTC.

The V gene is TRBV2, the J gene TRBJ2-7; 10 nucleotides align to TRBD1. Trimming at V came to 10 bases and at J to 4 bases, leaving 4 bases not matched to a gene. The germline V gene encodes CDR1 SNHLY and CDR2 FYNNEI. The CDR3 is 12 residues long. CDR3 bases: TGTGCCACTCGGACAGGGGGATACGAGCAGTACTTC. Its translation is CATRTGGYEQYF. Together with reference TRBV2 and TRBJ2-7, the CDR3 gives the full variable domain: EPEVTQTPSHQVTQMGQEVILRCVPISNHLYFYWYRQILGQKVEFLVSFYNNEISEKSEIFDDQFSVERPDGSNFTLKIRSTKLEDSAMYFCATRTGGYEQYFGPGTRLTVT.

V gene TRBV19 combines with J gene TRBJ2-7; no reliable D call. With 7 bases removed from V and 1 base from J, the gap between germline ends came to 14 bases. There are 14 residues in the CDR3. Germline V gene lookup returns CDR1 LNHDA and CDR2 SQIVND (reference sequence). This CDR3 reads CASTPTVFSYEQYF. The CDR3 DNA reads TGTGCCAGTACCCCGACTGTTTTTTCCTACGAGCAGTACTTC.